This T cell receptor (beta chain) stems from a study of control samples from healthy donors and cancer patients. TCRdb's copy holds only in-frame clones and misses some; the assay was immunoSEQ multiplex PCR. This sample has about 110,000 clones, with approximately 90% found just once. There are 14 residues in the CDR3. The germline CDR1 and CDR2 sequences are LNHDA and SQIVND (reference sequence). Trimming took 4 bases from V and 5 from J, leaving 14 bases between them. Sequenced material: blood. The genes are TRBV19 and TRBJ1-1; a possible D gene is TRBD1 (6 bases). This sequence was found in a human donor in good health. The donor label of this sample is uncertain. In DNA, the CDR3 is TGTGCCAGTAGTACCTACAGGGTGGGGACTGAAGCTTTCTTT. Amino acid sequence: CASSTYRVGTEAFF.